This T cell receptor beta chain was obtained from a study of blood T cell repertoires in COVID-19. Across the study: PBMCs, B-cell-depleted T cells, or T cells provided the cDNA or gDNA that made up the material.

While infection was still active, Seattle patients were enrolled and then followed longitudinally. This clone was seen a single time. Authors' analysis steps: Scientists estimated how many nucleated cells there were by amplifying reference gene primers. Using immunoSEQ multiplex PCR, the repertoire was profiled, and TCRdb retains in-frame clones only, with some absent. The DNA gave D and trimming, while V, J and clone size come from that table. This table holds fewer than 300,000 clones, approximately 90% found once. The receptor was isolated from a woman in her 30s with COVID-19, enrolled during active disease. Sequenced material: peripheral blood.

The CDR3 DNA follows: TGTGCCAGCAGCTTAGGAGTAGCGGGAACACCCTACGAGCAGTACTTC. Protein product: CASSLGVAGTPYEQYF. The chain employs TRBV7-9 and TRBJ2-7; 8 bases map to TRBD2. The CDR3 covers 16 residues. With V trimmed by 1 base and J by 2 bases, 7 bases remained unmatched. Germline values: CDR1 SEHNR, CDR2 FQNEAQ (reference sequence).